These 32 T cell receptor beta chains originate from one sample sequenced in a study of cytomegalovirus exposure and HLA in healthy donors. The PCR contained 60 Vbeta and 13 Jbeta primers. The method was immunoSEQ multiplex PCR; TCRdb's version includes in-frame clones alone and lacks a portion of them. The table has around 160,000 clones, 75% to 80% seen once; the top ten hold approximately 2.9%. The sequencing sample was made of PBMCs. The receptors were gathered from a man between 40 and 49 years old in good health and CMV-seropositive.

V is TRBV7-9 and J is TRBJ1-3; D is undetermined. This CDR3 spans 14 amino acids. Trimming cost V 5 bases and J 0 bases, with 8 bases left between them. Germline V CDR1 and CDR2: SEHNR, FQNEAQ (reference sequence). The DNA for the CDR3 is TGTGCCAGCAGCCGTCAGTCCTCTGGAAACACCATATATTTT. Amino acids: CASSRQSSGNTIYF.

This chain joins TRBV28 and TRBJ2-1; the match to TRBD2 covers 7 bases. The CDR3 covers 18 residues. CDR1 and CDR2 (germline): MDHEN, SYDVKM. With V trimmed by 0 bases and J by 2 bases, 10 bases remained unmatched. The CDR3, as DNA: TGTGCCAGCAGTTTATGGCTAGCGGAAACCCACCCCTACAATGAGCAGTTCTTC. This codes for CASSLWLAETHPYNEQFF.

V is TRBV2 and J is TRBJ2-7; TRBD1 agrees at 7 bases. The trim removed 10 bases at V and 4 bases at J, leaving 4 bases unmatched. The CDR3 consists of 11 residues. The germline V gene has CDR1 SNHLY and CDR2 FYNNEI. The CDR3 sequence: CATTGVYEQYF. In DNA, the CDR3 is TGTGCCACCACAGGGGTGTACGAGCAGTACTTC.

This rearrangement joins TRBV15 to TRBJ1-1; weak D call: TRBD1 (6 bases). The CDR3 runs to 15 residues. V gave up 1 base and J gave up 3 bases, with 12 bases separating them. Per germline, CDR1 LNHNV and CDR2 YYDKDF (reference sequence). The CDR3 coding sequence is TGTGCCACCAGCAGAGTTGTAGGGGGGGACACTGAAGCTTTCTTT. Protein sequence: CATSRVVGGDTEAFF.

The chain links TRBV10-1 to TRBJ2-3, with 13 bases matching TRBD2. This CDR3 is built from 17 residues. J was trimmed by 0 bases and V by 2 bases; bases with no gene match: 2. Germline CDR1 and CDR2: WNHNN and SYGVQD (reference sequence). CDR3 bases: TGCGCCAGCAGTGAGGGGACTAGCGGGACTAGCACAGATACGCAGTATTTT. As protein: CASSEGTSGTSTDTQYF.

In this sample, this clone turned up a few times. For the CDR3, the DNA is TGTGCCATCGGACAGTACGATAATTCACCCCTCCACTTT. Translation gives CAIGQYDNSPLHF. This chain links TRBV2 with TRBJ1-6; maybe TRBD1 (6 bases). Germline lookup yields CDR1 SNHLY and CDR2 FYNNEI. V gave up 10 bases and J gave up 5 bases, with 12 bases separating them. The CDR3 consists of 13 residues. Using reference TRBV2 and TRBJ1-6 for the parts outside the CDR3, the full variable domain is EPEVTQTPSHQVTQMGQEVILRCVPISNHLYFYWYRQILGQKVEFLVSFYNNEISEKSEIFDDQFSVERPDGSNFTLKIRSTKLEDSAMYFCAIGQYDNSPLHFGNGTRLTVT.

The sample holds a few counts of this clone. The rearrangement joins TRBV7-2 to TRBJ2-5, with D tentatively TRBD1 (6 bases). CDR1 SGHTA and CDR2 FQGNSA come from the germline V gene. V shed 4 bases and J shed 5 bases, with 11 bases lying between them. This CDR3 contains 13 residues. CDR3 sequence (DNA): TGTGCCAGCAGCTATCAGGGGAAGGAGACCCAGTACTTC. Its translation is CASSYQGKETQYF.

This chain joins TRBV7-9 and TRBJ2-3; TRBD1 is a possible D gene (5 bases). CDR3 length: 16 amino acids. From germline, CDR1 is SEHNR and CDR2 FQNEAQ (reference sequence). Trimming pared 2 bases from V and 0 bases from J, leaving 12 bases between. The CDR3 is CASSLYLAGSTDTQYF. CDR3 in DNA: TGTGCCAGCAGCTTATACCTGGCAGGGAGCACAGATACGCAGTATTTT.

The chain couples TRBV25-1 to TRBJ1-2, with a possible D match to TRBD1 (5 bases). In germline, CDR1 is MGHDK, CDR2 SYGVNS. Between the trimmed V and J ends, which lost 1 base and 4 bases, there was a span of 10 bases. The CDR3 length is 14 residues. For the CDR3, the DNA is TGTGCCAGCAGTGAATTCAGGGATGGCTATGGCTACACCTTC. Protein: CASSEFRDGYGYTF.

The chain has TRBV5-4 and TRBJ2-2, with 8 bases lining up with TRBD2. The germline gives CDR1 SGHNT, CDR2 YYREEE (reference sequence). The CDR3 sequence is 15 residues long. Trimming cost V 2 bases and J 4 bases; bases outside gene matches: 4. The CDR3 DNA reads TGTGCCAGCAGCTTCGGGCTAGCGGGCACCGGGGAGCTGTTTTTT. Translation gives CASSFGLAGTGELFF.

This chain links TRBV19 with TRBJ2-3, with D possibly matching TRBD2 (6 bases). The CDR3 runs 16 residues. Germline V gives CDR1 LNHDA, CDR2 SQIVND (reference sequence). V lost 4 bases and J 4 bases, leaving 18 bases between the germline ends. Here the CDR3 reads CASSRNRDPGADTQYF. CDR3 nucleotides: TGTGCCAGTAGTAGAAACCGGGACCCGGGGGCAGATACGCAGTATTTT. The entire variable domain, with the rest obtained from reference TRBV19 and TRBJ2-3, is as follows: DGGITQSPKYLFRKEGQNVTLSCEQNLNHDAMYWYRQDPGQGLRLIYYSQIVNDFQKGDIAEGYSVSREKKESFPLTVTSAQKNPTAFYLCASSRNRDPGADTQYFGPGTRLTVL.

The chain uses TRBV2 and TRBJ2-2; tentatively, D is TRBD2 (5 bases). Trimming removed 0 bases at V and 7 bases at J, with 15 bases between. There are 16 residues in the CDR3. Germline lookup yields CDR1 SNHLY and CDR2 FYNNEI. Here the CDR3 DNA reads TGTGCCAGCAGTGAAGCGACCAGCGGAATTGGCGGGGAGCTGTTTTTT. Translation: CASSEATSGIGGELFF.

This rearrangement joins TRBV19 to TRBJ1-2; no reliable D call. The CDR3 is 14 residues long. Deletions cut 2 bases from V and 2 bases from J, with 9 bases between. In germline, CDR1 is LNHDA, CDR2 SQIVND (reference sequence). The CDR3 reads CASSILGRNYGYTF. The CDR3 bases are TGTGCCAGTAGTATATTGGGCAGAAACTATGGCTACACCTTC.

Turning to this clone: Sequence at one end of the junction differs from germline and may be a read error. The chain employs TRBV9 and TRBJ1-1; D is unclear. CDR1 and CDR2 (germline): SGDLS, YYNGEE. This CDR3 is built from 16 residues. CDR3 in DNA: TGTGCCGGCAGCGTAGCTTCGGACTCCCAAGGTTGGGAAGCTTTCTTT. Its protein is CAGSVASDSQGWEAFF.

The chain carries TRBV30 and TRBJ2-3; 11 bases fit TRBD2. V was clipped by 0 bases and J by 4 bases; unmatched bases: 12. Germline CDR1 and CDR2: GTSNPN and SVGIG (reference sequence). This CDR3 is built from 18 residues. The DNA for the CDR3 is TGTGCCTGGAGTGTACCACCGATTCGTAGCGGGAGGGCAGATACGCAGTATTTT. Residues: CAWSVPPIRSGRADTQYF. The full variable domain, in which reference TRBV30 and TRBJ2-3 provide the parts outside the CDR3, is SQTIHQWPATLVQPVGSPLSLECTVEGTSNPNLYWYRQAAGRGLQLLFYSVGIGQISSEVPQNLSASRPQDRQFILSSKKLLLSDSGFYLCAWSVPPIRSGRADTQYFGPGTRLTVL.

The chain carries TRBV4-1 and TRBJ1-1; the D gene is possibly TRBD1 (6 bases). Per germline, CDR1 MGHRA and CDR2 YSYEKL. Between the trimmed V and J ends, which lost 0 bases and 4 bases, there was a span of 18 bases. The CDR3 loop spans 17 amino acids. The CDR3: CASSQETHQGRGTEAFF. In DNA form, the CDR3 reads TGCGCCAGCAGCCAAGAAACCCATCAGGGGCGAGGCACTGAAGCTTTCTTT.

The chain employs TRBV14 and TRBJ2-7, with 15 bases lining up with TRBD2. V gave up 5 bases and J gave up 4 bases; unmatched junction bases: 15. CDR1 and CDR2 (germline): SGHDN, FVKESK. The CDR3 is 19 amino acids. The CDR3 nucleotides are TGTGCCAGCAGCAGCCCGGGACTAGCGGGAGGTATGCCGTCGTACGAGCAGTACTTC. Its protein product is CASSSPGLAGGMPSYEQYF.

The sample holds one count of this clone. The V gene is TRBV18, the J gene TRBJ1-5; 7 bases align to TRBD1. The V and J ends lost 1 base and 1 base, in that order; junction bases with no gene match: 10. The CDR3 consists of 18 residues. Germline CDR1 and CDR2: KGHSH and LQKENI. CDR3 loop: CASSPQGRQGMSNQPQHF. CDR3 nucleotide sequence: TGTGCCAGCTCACCACAGGGGCGACAGGGAATGAGCAATCAGCCCCAGCATTTT.

This clone appeared a single time. The chain is built from TRBV23-1 and TRBJ2-7; TRBD1 aligns across 7 bases. TRBV23-1 is an ORF, with its function uncertain. V was pared by 6 bases and J by 7 bases, with 15 bases of the junction left unmatched. This CDR3 region has 15 residues. The CDR3 nucleotides read TGCGCCAGCAGCCAACAGGGGTACGGGACGGGGGAGCAGTACTTC. Translating gives CASSQQGYGTGEQYF.

The CDR3 protein is CASSLGPTSKQFF. For the CDR3, the DNA is TGTGCCAGCAGTCTAGGACCAACTAGTAAGCAGTTCTTC. The chain has TRBV2 and TRBJ2-1, with D perhaps TRBD2 (5 bases). Germline V gene sequence: CDR1 SNHLY, CDR2 FYNNEI. Trimming removed 5 bases at V and 11 bases at J, with 16 bases between. The CDR3 loop spans 13 amino acids.

This clone has only a few counts. The rearrangement uses TRBV6-1 and TRBJ2-7; 11 nucleotides align to TRBD1. After removal of 9 bases from V and 6 bases from J, the junction contained 7 bases not matched to a gene. The CDR3 sequence is 13 residues long. Germline V lookup: CDR1 MNHNS, CDR2 SASEGT. The CDR3 DNA follows: TGTGCCAGGGGACCGGGACAGGGGGTCGAGCAGTACTTC. The encoded protein is CARGPGQGVEQYF.

The CDR3 nucleotides are TGCGCCAGCAGCTTCCGGGACAGGGGGCGGAGGGAGACCCAGTACTTC. It translates to CASSFRDRGRRETQYF. The chain uses TRBV5-1 and TRBJ2-5; 12 nucleotides agree with TRBD1. The CDR3 covers 16 residues. V shed 2 bases, J shed 5 bases, and the junction held 7 bases outside the gene matches. In germline, CDR1 is SGHRS, CDR2 YFSETQ.

The genes are TRBV18 and TRBJ1-1; D not resolved. The germline V gene has CDR1 KGHSH and CDR2 LQKENI. Trimming removed 0 bases at V and 0 bases at J, with 11 bases between. The CDR3 spans 16 residues. The CDR3 bases are TGTGCCAGCTCACCACCTAAGAACAGATTGAACACTGAAGCTTTCTTT. The encoded protein is CASSPPKNRLNTEAFF.

The CDR3 region is CASSPRQGSYGYTF. For the CDR3, the DNA is TGTGCCAGCAGCCCCCGACAGGGCTCATATGGCTACACCTTC. The rearrangement joins TRBV11-1 to TRBJ1-2; 7 nucleotides agree with TRBD1. V lost 5 bases to trimming and J lost 5 bases; unmatched junction nucleotides: 8. Germline CDR1 reads SGHAT; CDR2 reads FQDESV (reference sequence). The CDR3 runs 14 residues.

The DNA of the CDR3 is TGTGCCAGCAGTTACGGATCTACAGGGGACTATGGCTACACCTTC. Translating it yields CASSYGSTGDYGYTF. This chain uses TRBV6-5 with TRBJ1-2; 7 bases agree with TRBD1. Germline V gene data show CDR1 as MNHEY and CDR2 as SVGAGI. The CDR3 spans 15 residues. V lost 2 bases to trimming and J lost 3 bases; unmatched junction nucleotides: 6.

This clone was seen a few times. The V call is TRBV29-1, the J call TRBJ2-1, with 7 bases lining up with TRBD2. This CDR3 spans 13 amino acids. Germline V gene lookup returns CDR1 SQVTM and CDR2 ANQGSEA. With 7 bases clipped from V and 13 bases from J, the junction kept 16 bases outside the gene matches. CDR3 nucleotide sequence: TGCAGCGCGTCCGCTCAGCGGGAAATGGAACAGTTCTTC. This translates into CSASAQREMEQFF.

This clone was seen a handful of times. The rearrangement uses TRBV29-1 and TRBJ2-5, with a weak D call TRBD1 (5 bases). CDR3 length: 13 residues. V lost 3 bases and J lost 4, with 12 bases in between. Looked up from germline, CDR1 is SQVTM and CDR2 is ANQGSEA. The CDR3 is CSVEKGATETQYF. The CDR3 DNA reads as TGCAGCGTTGAGAAAGGGGCTACAGAGACCCAGTACTTC.

V is TRBV19 and J is TRBJ1-1; 7 bases align to TRBD1. The V gene end was trimmed by 5 bases and the J gene end by 4 bases; junction bases not matched to a gene: 13. The V gene's germline CDR1 is LNHDA and CDR2 SQIVND (reference sequence). The CDR3 runs 16 residues. The CDR3 nucleotides are TGTGCCAGTAGTGCGGAGACGACAGGGATGGGCACTGAAGCTTTCTTT. Translated: CASSAETTGMGTEAFF.

CDR3: CASSLARGLVEQFF. CDR3 nucleotides: TGTGCCAGCAGCTTAGCGCGGGGCCTGGTTGAACAGTTCTTC. V is TRBV7-9 and J is TRBJ2-1; D may be TRBD2 (6 bases). CDR3 length equals 14 residues. The V end was cut by 0 bases, the J end by 13 bases, with 16 bases between. Germline V gives CDR1 SEHNR, CDR2 FQNEAQ (reference sequence).

The chain is built from TRBV27 and TRBJ2-7, with TRBD1 matching 7 bases. The CDR3 runs 18 residues. The V gene end was trimmed by 3 bases and the J gene end by 1 base; junction bases not matched to a gene: 15. Germline-derived CDR1 and CDR2 are MNHEY and SMNVEV (reference sequence). This CDR3 reads CASSLGASQGEESYEQYF. CDR3 nucleotides: TGTGCCAGCAGTTTGGGGGCGAGCCAGGGGGAAGAATCCTACGAGCAGTACTTC.

This clone was seen only once. A junction boundary mismatches the germline segment, possibly from a read error. The chain recombines TRBV18 with TRBJ1-2; D might be TRBD1 (6 bases). Germline V lookup: CDR1 KGHSH, CDR2 LQKENI. CDR3 size: 15 residues. CDR3 nucleotides: TGTGCCAGCTCTCCAGACAGGCTCATCACTTATGGCTGCACCTTC. This gives the protein CASSPDRLITYGCTF.

The chain carries TRBV19 and TRBJ1-3; no clear D gene. Germline loops: CDR1 LNHDA, CDR2 SQIVND (reference sequence). The ends were cut back, 4 bases at V and 1 base at J, with 14 bases in the middle. The CDR3 spans 16 residues. The CDR3 reads CASSTQRRVSGNTIYF. CDR3 sequence (DNA): TGTGCCAGTAGTACACAGCGGAGGGTGTCTGGAAACACCATATATTTT. Using reference TRBV19 and TRBJ1-3 for the parts outside the CDR3, the full variable domain is DGGITQSPKYLFRKEGQNVTLSCEQNLNHDAMYWYRQDPGQGLRLIYYSQIVNDFQKGDIAEGYSVSREKKESFPLTVTSAQKNPTAFYLCASSTQRRVSGNTIYFGEGSWLTVV.